This is a list of T cell receptor beta chains from one sample in a study of Graves' ophthalmopathy and Graves' hyperthyroidism. In TCRdb, the multiplex PCR reads were re-called with MiXCR into one record per CDR3 protein. The sample includes over a million distinct CDR3 sequences, about 40% of them seen just once. Sequencing was carried out using peripheral blood or thyroid tissue (not recorded which). The source of these receptors is an adult man with Graves' hyperthyroidism. Each CDR3 is given without its conserved first and last residue. Fields, in order: V gene, J gene, CDR3 protein.

V: TRBV14
J: TRBJ1-1
CDR3: ASSQETRYTEAF

V: TRBV7-9
J: TRBJ1-2
CDR3: ASSFLWVGDDGYT

V: TRBV29-1
J: TRBJ2-3
CDR3: SVGGADTQY

V: TRBV7-2
J: TRBJ2-7
CDR3: ASSLAAGYRSYEQY

V: TRBV6-1
J: TRBJ2-5
CDR3: ASKFRDSQETQY

V: TRBV7-2
J: TRBJ1-6
CDR3: ASSFSPSPLH

V: TRBV24-1
J: TRBJ2-2
CDR3: ATSEGSLAGELF

V: TRBV20-1
J: TRBJ1-2
CDR3: SAQPAKGVYGYT

V: TRBV6-6
J: TRBJ2-5
CDR3: ASSSTLTPQETQY

V: TRBV7-8
J: TRBJ2-7
CDR3: ASSLRPVAYEQY

V: TRBV4-1
J: TRBJ1-4
CDR3: ASSQAIDNEKLF

V: TRBV7-9
J: TRBJ1-1
CDR3: ASSSSDRGSTEAF

V: TRBV15
J: TRBJ2-7
CDR3: ATSTTLGTQAYEQY

V: TRBV20-1
J: TRBJ1-3
CDR3: SARGGPGNTIY

V: TRBV4-1
J: TRBJ1-6
CDR3: ASSQDGGVSSPLH

V: TRBV7-2
J: TRBJ1-2
CDR3: ASSLYSAGGYRGYT

V: TRBV6-2/TRBV6-3
J: TRBJ1-5
CDR3: ASSYSNLVRLNQPQH

V: TRBV6-2/TRBV6-3
J: TRBJ2-5
CDR3: VSSETGLLLETQY

V: TRBV6-5
J: TRBJ1-2
CDR3: AGRDVNYPYGYT

V: TRBV13
J: TRBJ2-7
CDR3: ASSLSSRPDYLTGEQY

V: TRBV7-2
J: TRBJ2-5
CDR3: ASRPAGGGGRETQY

V: TRBV30
J: TRBJ2-2
CDR3: AWSVRDAGELF

V: TRBV25-1
J: TRBJ1-1
CDR3: ASPGSGPNTEAF

V: TRBV29-1
J: TRBJ2-7
CDR3: SVEQGRSNEQY

V: TRBV20-1
J: TRBJ1-2
CDR3: SADRGLGVGYT

V: TRBV10-3
J: TRBJ2-1
CDR3: AITQGGNEQF

V: TRBV19
J: TRBJ1-5
CDR3: ASTFTGGPNQPQH

V: TRBV6-6
J: TRBJ1-2
CDR3: ASSVNRGKNQGYT

V: TRBV7-2
J: TRBJ1-2
CDR3: ASSPPGQRGAYGYT

V: TRBV10-3
J: TRBJ2-2
CDR3: ASRQATNTGGLF

V: TRBV6-5
J: TRBJ1-4
CDR3: ASRTKEKLF

V: TRBV20-1
J: TRBJ1-3
CDR3: SARIGTSGNTIY

V: TRBV7-9
J: TRBJ2-2
CDR3: ASRALLTGMILRELF

V: TRBV7-8
J: TRBJ2-7
CDR3: ASSPKVQGLYSYEQY

V: TRBV5-4
J: TRBJ1-1
CDR3: ASTRGEGLNTEAF

V: TRBV7-9
J: TRBJ2-5
CDR3: ASSTQGGLGPGGETQY

V: TRBV13
J: TRBJ1-6
CDR3: ASRGELGSPLH

V: TRBV19
J: TRBJ2-7
CDR3: ASSILIAREASYEQY

V: TRBV28
J: TRBJ1-4
CDR3: ASTALREKLF

V: TRBV10-3
J: TRBJ1-2
CDR3: AISEGAFYGYT

V: TRBV29-1
J: TRBJ1-1
CDR3: SVEDPEGMNAEAF

V: TRBV7-8
J: TRBJ2-7
CDR3: ASSLSTRSREQY

V: TRBV7-2
J: TRBJ1-5
CDR3: ASSLAVVGPQH

V: TRBV10-3
J: TRBJ2-5
CDR3: AISESDQETQY

V: TRBV20-1
J: TRBJ2-7
CDR3: GTGGTGGYEQY

V: TRBV7-6
J: TRBJ2-1
CDR3: ASSYYGVSGLEQF

V: TRBV6-1
J: TRBJ1-5
CDR3: ASSESGTLSNQPQH

V: TRBV9
J: TRBJ2-5
CDR3: ASSVDGTRKETQY

V: TRBV7-2
J: TRBJ2-5
CDR3: ASSLDWGRGQETQY

V: TRBV25-1
J: TRBJ1-6
CDR3: ASSDHRGNSPLH